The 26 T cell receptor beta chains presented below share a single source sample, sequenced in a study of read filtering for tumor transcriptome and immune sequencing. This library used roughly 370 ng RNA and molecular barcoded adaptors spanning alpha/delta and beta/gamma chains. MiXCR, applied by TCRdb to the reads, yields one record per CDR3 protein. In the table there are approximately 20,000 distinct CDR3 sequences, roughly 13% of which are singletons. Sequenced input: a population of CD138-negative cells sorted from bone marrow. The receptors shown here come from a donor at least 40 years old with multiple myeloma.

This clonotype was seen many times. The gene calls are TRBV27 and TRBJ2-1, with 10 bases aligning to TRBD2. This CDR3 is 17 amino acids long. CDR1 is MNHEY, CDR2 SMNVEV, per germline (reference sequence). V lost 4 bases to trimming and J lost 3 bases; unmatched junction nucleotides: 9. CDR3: CASSSLFTSGNYNEQFF. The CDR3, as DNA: TGTGCCAGCAGTTCCCTCTTTACTAGCGGGAACTACAATGAGCAGTTCTTC.

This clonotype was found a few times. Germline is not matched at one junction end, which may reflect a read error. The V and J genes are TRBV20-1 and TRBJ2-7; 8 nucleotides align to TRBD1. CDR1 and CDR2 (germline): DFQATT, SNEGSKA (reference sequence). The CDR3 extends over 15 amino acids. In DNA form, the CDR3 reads TGCAGTGCTACGACAGGGGTTGGGATATCCTACGAGCGGTACTTC. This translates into CSATTGVGISYERYF.

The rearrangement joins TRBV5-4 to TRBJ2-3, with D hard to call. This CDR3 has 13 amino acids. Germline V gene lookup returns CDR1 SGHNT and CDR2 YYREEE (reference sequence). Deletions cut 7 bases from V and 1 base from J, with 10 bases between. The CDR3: CASGPVGTDTQYF. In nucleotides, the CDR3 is TGTGCCAGCGGCCCCGTGGGCACAGATACGCAGTATTTT.

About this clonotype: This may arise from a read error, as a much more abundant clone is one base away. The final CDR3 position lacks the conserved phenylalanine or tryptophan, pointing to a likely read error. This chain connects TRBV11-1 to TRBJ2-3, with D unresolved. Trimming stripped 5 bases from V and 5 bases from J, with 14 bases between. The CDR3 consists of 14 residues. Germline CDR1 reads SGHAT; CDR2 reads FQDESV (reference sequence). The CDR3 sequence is CASSRARLEDTQYI. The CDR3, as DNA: TGTGCCAGCAGCCGCGCCCGATTGGAAGATACGCAGTATATT.

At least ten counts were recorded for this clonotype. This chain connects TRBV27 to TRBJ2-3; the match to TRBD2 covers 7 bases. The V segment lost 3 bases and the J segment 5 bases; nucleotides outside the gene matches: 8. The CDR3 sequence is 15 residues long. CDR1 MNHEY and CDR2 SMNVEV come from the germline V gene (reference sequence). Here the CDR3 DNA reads TGTGCCAGCAGTTTCTTTGCGGGAGTAGTAGATACGCAGTATTTT. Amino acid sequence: CASSFFAGVVDTQYF.

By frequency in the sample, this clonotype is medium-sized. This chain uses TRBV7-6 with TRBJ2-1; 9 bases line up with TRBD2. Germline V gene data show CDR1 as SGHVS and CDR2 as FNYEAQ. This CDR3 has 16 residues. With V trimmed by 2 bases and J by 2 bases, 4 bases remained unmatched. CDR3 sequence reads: CASSLRASGTYNEQFF. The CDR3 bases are TGTGCCAGCAGCTTACGGGCTAGCGGGACCTACAATGAGCAGTTCTTC. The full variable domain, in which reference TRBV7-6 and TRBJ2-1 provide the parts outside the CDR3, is GAGVSQSPRYKVTKRGQDVALRCDPISGHVSLYWYRQALGQGPEFLTYFNYEAQQDKSGLPNDRFSAERPEGSISTLTIQRTEQRDSAMYRCASSLRASGTYNEQFFGPGTRLTVL.

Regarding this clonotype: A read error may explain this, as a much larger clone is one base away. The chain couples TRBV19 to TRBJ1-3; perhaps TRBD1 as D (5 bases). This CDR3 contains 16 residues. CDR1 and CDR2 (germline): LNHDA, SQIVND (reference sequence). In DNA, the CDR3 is TGTGCCAGTAGTATCCCGGGGACCACCTCTGGAGACACCATATATTTT. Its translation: CASSIPGTTSGDTIYF.

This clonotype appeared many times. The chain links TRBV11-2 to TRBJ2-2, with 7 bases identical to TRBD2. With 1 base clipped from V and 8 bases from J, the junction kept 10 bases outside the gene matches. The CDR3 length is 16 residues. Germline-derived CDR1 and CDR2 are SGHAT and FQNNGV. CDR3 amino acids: CASSLASWEGLGELFF. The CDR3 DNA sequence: TGTGCCAGCAGCTTAGCGAGCTGGGAGGGCTTGGGGGAGCTGTTTTTT.

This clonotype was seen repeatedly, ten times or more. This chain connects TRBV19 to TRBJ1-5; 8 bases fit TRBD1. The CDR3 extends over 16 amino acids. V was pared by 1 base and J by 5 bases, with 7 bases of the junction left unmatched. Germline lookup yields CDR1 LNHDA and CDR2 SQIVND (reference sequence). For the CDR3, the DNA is TGTGCCAGTAGTATAGTCGGAGACAGGGGATATCAGCCCCAGCATTTT. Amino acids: CASSIVGDRGYQPQHF.

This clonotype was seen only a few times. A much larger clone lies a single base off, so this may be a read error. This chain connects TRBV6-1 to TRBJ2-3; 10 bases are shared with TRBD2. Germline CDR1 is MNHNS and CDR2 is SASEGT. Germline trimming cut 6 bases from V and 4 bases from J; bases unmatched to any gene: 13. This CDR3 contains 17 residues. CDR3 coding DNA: TGTGCCAGCAGCCCTGCGCCTAGCGGGAGTAGCGCAGATACGCAGTATTTT. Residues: CASSPAPSGSSADTQYF.

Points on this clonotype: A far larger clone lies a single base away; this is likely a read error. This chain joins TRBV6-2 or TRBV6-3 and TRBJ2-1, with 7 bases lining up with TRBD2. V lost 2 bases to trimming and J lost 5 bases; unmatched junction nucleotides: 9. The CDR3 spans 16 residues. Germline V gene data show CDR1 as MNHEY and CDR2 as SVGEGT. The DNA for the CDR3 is TGTGCCAGCAGTTACCTCTTTCTAGCGGACGACAATGAGCAGTTCTTC. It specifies CASSYLFLADDNEQFF.

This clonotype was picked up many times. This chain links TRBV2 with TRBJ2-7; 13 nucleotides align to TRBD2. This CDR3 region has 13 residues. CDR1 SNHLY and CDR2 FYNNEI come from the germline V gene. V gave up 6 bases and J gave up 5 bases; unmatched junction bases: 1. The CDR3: CASSTSGRDEQYF. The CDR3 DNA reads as TGTGCCAGCAGCACTAGCGGGAGGGACGAGCAGTACTTC.

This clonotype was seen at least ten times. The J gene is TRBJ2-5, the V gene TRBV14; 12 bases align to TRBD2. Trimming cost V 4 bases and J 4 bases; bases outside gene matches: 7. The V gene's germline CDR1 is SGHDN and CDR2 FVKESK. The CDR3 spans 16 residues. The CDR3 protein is CASSLFPGLAGETQYF. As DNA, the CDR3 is TGTGCCAGCAGCCTGTTCCCGGGACTAGCGGGAGAGACCCAGTACTTC.

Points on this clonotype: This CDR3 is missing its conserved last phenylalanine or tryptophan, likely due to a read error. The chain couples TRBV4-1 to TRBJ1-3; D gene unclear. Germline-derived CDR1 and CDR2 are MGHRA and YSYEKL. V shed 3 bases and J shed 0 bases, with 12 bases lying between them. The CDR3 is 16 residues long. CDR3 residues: CASSQDIQTSGNTIYL. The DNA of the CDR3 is TGCGCCAGCAGCCAGGATATCCAGACCTCTGGAAACACCATATATTTG.

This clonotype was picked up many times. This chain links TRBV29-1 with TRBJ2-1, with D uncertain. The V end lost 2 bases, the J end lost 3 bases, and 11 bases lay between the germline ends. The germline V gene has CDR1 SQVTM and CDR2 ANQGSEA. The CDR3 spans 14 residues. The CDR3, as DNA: TGCAGCGTTGAACAGTCTGCACACTACAATGAGCAGTTCTTC. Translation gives CSVEQSAHYNEQFF.

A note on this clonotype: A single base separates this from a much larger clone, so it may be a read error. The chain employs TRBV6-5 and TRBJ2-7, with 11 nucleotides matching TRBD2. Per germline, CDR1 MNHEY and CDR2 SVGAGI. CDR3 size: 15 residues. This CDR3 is CAISEATSGTYEQYF. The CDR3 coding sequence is TGTGCCATCAGTGAGGCGACTAGCGGGACCTACGAGCAGTACTTC.

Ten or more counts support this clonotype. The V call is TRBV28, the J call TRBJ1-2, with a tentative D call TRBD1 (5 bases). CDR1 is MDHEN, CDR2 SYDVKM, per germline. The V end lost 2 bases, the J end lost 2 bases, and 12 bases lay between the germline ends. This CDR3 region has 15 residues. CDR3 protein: CASSLTGYLNYGYTF. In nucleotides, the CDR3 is TGTGCCAGCAGTTTAACAGGCTACCTAAACTATGGCTACACCTTC.

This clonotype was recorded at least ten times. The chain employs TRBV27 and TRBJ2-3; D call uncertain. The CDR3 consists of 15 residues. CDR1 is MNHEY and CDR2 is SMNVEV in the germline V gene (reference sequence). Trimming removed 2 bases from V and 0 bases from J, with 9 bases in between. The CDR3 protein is CASSLEFPSTDTQYF. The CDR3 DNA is TGTGCCAGCAGTTTAGAGTTTCCTAGCACAGATACGCAGTATTTT.

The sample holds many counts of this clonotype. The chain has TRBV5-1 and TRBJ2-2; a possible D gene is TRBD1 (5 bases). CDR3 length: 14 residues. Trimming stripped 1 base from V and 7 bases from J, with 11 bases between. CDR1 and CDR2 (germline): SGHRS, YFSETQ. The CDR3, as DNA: TGCGCCAGCAGCTTGTCACAGGCTGGCGGGGAGCTGTTTTTT. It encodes CASSLSQAGGELFF.

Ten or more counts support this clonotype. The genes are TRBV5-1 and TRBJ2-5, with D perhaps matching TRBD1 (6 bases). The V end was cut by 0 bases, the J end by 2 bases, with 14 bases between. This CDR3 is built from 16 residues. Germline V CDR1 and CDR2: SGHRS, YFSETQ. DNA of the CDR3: TGCGCCAGCAGCTTGGGCCCGTCACAGGGACAAGAGACCCAGTACTTC. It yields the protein CASSLGPSQGQETQYF.

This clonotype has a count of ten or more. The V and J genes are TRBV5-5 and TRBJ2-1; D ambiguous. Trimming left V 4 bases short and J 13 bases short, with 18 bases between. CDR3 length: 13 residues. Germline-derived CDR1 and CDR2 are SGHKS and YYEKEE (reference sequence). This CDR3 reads CASSTYLSESQFF. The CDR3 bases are TGTGCCAGCAGCACTTACTTAAGCGAATCTCAGTTCTTC.

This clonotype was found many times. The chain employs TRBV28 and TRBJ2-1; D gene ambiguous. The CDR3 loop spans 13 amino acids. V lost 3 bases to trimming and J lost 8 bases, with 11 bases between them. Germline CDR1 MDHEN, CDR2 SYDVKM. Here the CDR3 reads CASSFQLSHEQFF. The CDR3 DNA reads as TGTGCCAGCAGTTTCCAACTTTCGCATGAGCAGTTCTTC.

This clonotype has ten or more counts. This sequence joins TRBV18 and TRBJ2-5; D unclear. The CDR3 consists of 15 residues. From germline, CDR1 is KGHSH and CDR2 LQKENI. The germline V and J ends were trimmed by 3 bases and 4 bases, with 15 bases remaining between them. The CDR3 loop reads CASSPKANYPETQYF. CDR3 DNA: TGTGCCAGCTCACCGAAGGCTAACTACCCAGAGACCCAGTACTTC.

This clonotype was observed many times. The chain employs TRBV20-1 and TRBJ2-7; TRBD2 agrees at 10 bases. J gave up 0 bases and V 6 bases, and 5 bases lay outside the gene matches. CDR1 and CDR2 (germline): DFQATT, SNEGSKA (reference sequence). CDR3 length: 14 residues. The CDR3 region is CSAPASGSSYEQYF. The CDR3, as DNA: TGCAGTGCGCCTGCTAGCGGGAGCTCCTACGAGCAGTACTTC.

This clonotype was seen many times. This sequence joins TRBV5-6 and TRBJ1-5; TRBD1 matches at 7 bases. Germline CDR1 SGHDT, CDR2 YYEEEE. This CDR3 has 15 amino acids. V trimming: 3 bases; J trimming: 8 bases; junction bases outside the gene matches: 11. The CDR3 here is CASSYRGVGPKPQHF. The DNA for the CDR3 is TGTGCCAGCAGCTACAGGGGTGTTGGCCCTAAGCCCCAGCATTTT.

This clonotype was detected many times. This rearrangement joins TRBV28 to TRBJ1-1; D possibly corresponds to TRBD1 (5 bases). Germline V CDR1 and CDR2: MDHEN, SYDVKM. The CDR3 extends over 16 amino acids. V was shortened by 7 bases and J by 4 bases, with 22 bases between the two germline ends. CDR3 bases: TGTGCCAGCAAGGGGACTTCCGGGGGTTTGGGCACTGAAGCTTTCTTT. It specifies CASKGTSGGLGTEAFF.